The rows below give T cell receptor beta chains drawn from one sample of a study of T cells in Graves' hyperthyroidism and ophthalmopathy. In TCRdb, the multiplex PCR reads were re-called with MiXCR into one record per CDR3 protein. Of almost 600,000 distinct CDR3 sequences in the sample, around 46% are singletons; the top ten hold about 8%. The sequencing sample was made of peripheral blood or thyroid tissue (not recorded which). Receptor source: a woman under 30 with Graves' hyperthyroidism. The CDR3 runs from the conserved cysteine through the conserved F or W. Each record gives: CDR3 length, clone size, D gene, J gene, V gene, CDR3 protein, CDR3 DNA. A D gene is named only where the DNA matches it firmly. Only part of the rows carry a size: once, few, many, or a class if the clone is expanded.

18 many TRBD2 TRBJ2-7 TRBV29-1 CSVEVSRNPKRDRNEQYF TGCAGCGTTGAAGTAAGCCGCAACCCTAAGCGGGATAGGAACGAGCAGTACTTC
19 few TRBD1 TRBJ1-6 TRBV7-2 CASSLAGTGRAGRNSPLHF TGTGCCAGCAGCTTAGCGGGGACAGGGAGGGCGGGGAGGAATTCACCCCTCCACTTT
12 - - TRBJ2-2 TRBV6-5 CASSYIAGELFF TGTGCCAGCAGTTACATAGCAGGAGAGCTGTTTTTT
11 - - TRBJ2-7 TRBV20-1 CSAEGSRGQYF TGCAGTGCCGAGGGGTCAAGGGGGCAGTACTTC
16 once - TRBJ1-4 TRBV13 CASSPTGRGDYEKLFF TGTGCCAGCAGCCCAACAGGGAGGGGTGACTATGAAAAACTGTTTTTT
13 - - TRBJ1-5 TRBV7-2 CASSSRTAGDQHF TGTGCCAGCAGCTCCAGGACCGCGGGGGACCAGCATTTT
11 - - TRBJ2-1 TRBV20-1 CSAFESPGQFF TGCAGTGCTTTTGAGTCACCGGGCCAGTTCTTC
15 - - TRBJ1-2 TRBV15 CATSSQEQGNYGYTF TGTGCCACCAGCAGCCAAGAACAGGGTAACTATGGCTACACCTTC
14 - - TRBJ1-5 TRBV29-1 CSVEGGDGNQPQHF TGCAGCGTTGAAGGCGGGGACGGCAATCAGCCCCAGCATTTT
12 many - TRBJ2-7 TRBV25-1 CASWDESYEQYF TGTGCCAGCTGGGACGAATCCTACGAGCAGTACTTC
13 - - TRBJ2-6 TRBV5-1 CASSLGADNVLTF TGCGCCAGCAGCTTGGGTGCGGACAACGTCCTGACTTTC